A single sample is the source of the 19 T cell receptor beta chains below, sequenced in a study of cytomegalovirus exposure and HLA in healthy donors. Profiled with immunoSEQ multiplex PCR; TCRdb holds only in-frame clones, not every one. The repertoire holds under 150,000 clones, almost 90% seen once, with around 8% in the top ten. The material sequenced was PBMCs. These receptors were obtained from a woman aged 18-29 years in good health and CMV-seropositive.

The chain has TRBV2 and TRBJ2-2, with D possibly TRBD2 on 6 matching bases. Trimming removed 2 bases at V and 4 bases at J, with 11 bases between. The CDR3 is made up of 15 amino acids. The germline CDR1 and CDR2 sequences are SNHLY and FYNNEI. The CDR3 sequence is CASSELGGGTGELFF. In nucleotides, the CDR3 is TGTGCCAGCAGTGAATTGGGGGGAGGCACCGGGGAGCTGTTTTTT.

The rearrangement joins TRBV6-5 to TRBJ1-2, with TRBD1 as a possible D gene (5 bases). Trimming pared 0 bases from V and 11 bases from J, leaving 16 bases between. There are 14 residues in the CDR3. Germline values: CDR1 MNHEY, CDR2 SVGAGI. Here the CDR3 DNA reads TGTGCCAGCAGTTACTCGATAACGGGGGAGAGTTACACCTTC. Residues: CASSYSITGESYTF.

The J gene is TRBJ1-1, the V gene TRBV10-3; a possible D gene is TRBD1 (6 bases). The V gene's germline CDR1 is ENHRY and CDR2 SYGVKD. Between the trimmed V and J ends, which lost 5 bases and 1 base, there was a span of 14 bases. The CDR3 totals 15 residues. CDR3 sequence: CAISPNGQRNTEAFF. The CDR3, as DNA: TGTGCCATCAGTCCGAACGGACAGAGGAACACTGAAGCTTTCTTT.

V is TRBV9 and J is TRBJ2-5; TRBD1 agrees at 10 bases. Germline CDR1 reads SGDLS; CDR2 reads YYNGEE. There are 14 residues in the CDR3. V trimming: 3 bases; J trimming: 6 bases; junction bases outside the gene matches: 5. This CDR3 reads CASSGGDRGKTQYF. CDR3 nucleotide sequence: TGTGCCAGCAGCGGGGGGGACAGGGGTAAGACCCAGTACTTC.

The chain joins TRBV7-2 to TRBJ1-1, with D perhaps TRBD1 (6 bases). CDR1 and CDR2 (germline): SGHTA, FQGNSA. V was cut by 4 bases and J by 10 bases, with 16 bases left in between. The CDR3 sequence is 13 residues long. Written as DNA, the CDR3 is TGTGCCAGCAGCTCAAGGGGGAACAGAGGAGCTTTCTTT. It specifies CASSSRGNRGAFF. Filled out from reference TRBV7-2 and TRBJ1-1, the complete variable domain reads GAGVSQSPSNKVTEKGKDVELRCDPISGHTALYWYRQSLGQGLEFLIYFQGNSAPDKSGLPSDRFSAERTGGSVSTLTIQRTQQEDSAVYLCASSSRGNRGAFFGQGTRLTVV.

V usage is TRBV7-6 and J usage is TRBJ1-1; 7 nucleotides align to TRBD1. Germline V gene sequence: CDR1 SGHVS, CDR2 FNYEAQ. This CDR3 spans 15 amino acids. Germline trimming cut 4 bases from V and 1 base from J; bases unmatched to any gene: 6. CDR3 DNA sequence: TGTGCCAGCAGCTCGGGACAGCTAGGGAACACTGAAGCTTTCTTT. Residues: CASSSGQLGNTEAFF.

This clone was recorded only once. The chain employs TRBV19 and TRBJ1-1, with 7 bases identical to TRBD1. The germline gives CDR1 LNHDA, CDR2 SQIVND (reference sequence). The CDR3 is made up of 16 amino acids. Germline trimming cut 5 bases from V and 0 bases from J; bases unmatched to any gene: 9. The CDR3 loop reads CASSLRTGAMNTEAFF. The CDR3 coding sequence is TGTGCCAGTAGTCTACGGACAGGAGCTATGAACACTGAAGCTTTCTTT.

The V and J genes are TRBV19 and TRBJ1-3, with 7 bases matching TRBD1. Per the germline V gene, CDR1 is LNHDA and CDR2 is SQIVND (reference sequence). CDR3 size: 14 residues. The trim removed 8 bases at V and 4 bases at J, leaving 8 bases unmatched. CDR3 loop: CASDAGGQGNTIYF. The DNA for the CDR3 is TGTGCCAGTGACGCAGGGGGTCAAGGAAACACCATATATTTT.

The chain links TRBV9 to TRBJ2-7, with 8 bases aligning to TRBD1. Germline assignment: CDR1 SGDLS and CDR2 YYNGEE. The CDR3 is made up of 15 amino acids. V gave up 3 bases and J gave up 6 bases; unmatched junction bases: 11. The CDR3 nucleotides are TGTGCCAGCAGCGGTGGGGACAGGACGCTTGGCGAGCAGTACTTC. Encoded protein: CASSGGDRTLGEQYF.

This clone was found once. The genes are TRBV28 and TRBJ1-1; perhaps TRBD1 as D (5 bases). CDR1 MDHEN and CDR2 SYDVKM come from the germline V gene. The V and J ends lost 6 bases and 3 bases respectively, with 14 bases between them. The CDR3 extends over 14 amino acids. The CDR3 region is CASRGSGAHTEAFF. Written as DNA, the CDR3 is TGTGCCAGCAGGGGGAGCGGGGCCCACACTGAAGCTTTCTTT.

The chain is built from TRBV2 and TRBJ1-5; D perhaps matches TRBD1 (5 bases). CDR1 is SNHLY, CDR2 FYNNEI, per germline. The ends were cut back, 4 bases at V and 9 bases at J, with 19 bases in the middle. The CDR3 runs to 15 residues. In DNA, the CDR3 is TGTGCCAGCAGTGTTGAGCGGGGGGGAGGCGGGCCCCAGCATTTT. Its translation is CASSVERGGGGPQHF.

The V gene is TRBV27, the J gene TRBJ1-2; D is ambiguous. Per germline, CDR1 MNHEY and CDR2 SMNVEV (reference sequence). The V gene lost 3 bases and the J gene lost 8 bases, with 31 bases spanning the gap. The CDR3 spans 19 residues. The CDR3 DNA is TGTGCCAGCAGTTTTCTTCGTCGGGAAAACCTCCCACTATGGTTGGGCTACACCTTC. It translates to CASSFLRRENLPLWLGYTF.

The rearrangement links TRBV4-1 to TRBJ1-5; D is unclear. Germline V CDR1 and CDR2: MGHRA, YSYEKL. The CDR3 is made up of 13 amino acids. V was trimmed by 4 bases and J by 7 bases, leaving 11 bases between them. The CDR3 loop reads CASSLSLLQPQHF. In nucleotides, the CDR3 is TGCGCCAGCAGCCTGAGCCTTCTCCAGCCCCAGCATTTT.

The chain combines TRBV19 with TRBJ2-3; maybe TRBD2 (6 bases). Trimming took off 10 bases at V and 2 bases at J, with 13 bases between the two ends. Germline values: CDR1 LNHDA, CDR2 SQIVND (reference sequence). CDR3 size: 13 residues. CDR3 in amino acids: CATSRENTDTQYF. The CDR3, as DNA: TGTGCCACGTCTCGGGAGAACACAGATACGCAGTATTTT.

The gene calls are TRBV7-2 and TRBJ2-3; 8 nucleotides agree with TRBD2. The CDR3 has 15 amino acids. CDR1 is SGHTA and CDR2 is FQGNSA in the germline V gene. The V gene end was trimmed by 5 bases and the J gene end by 4 bases; junction bases not matched to a gene: 8. The CDR3 DNA follows: TGTGCCAGCAGCCCCCGGACTAGCAGGGCAGATACGCAGTATTTT. Translation gives CASSPRTSRADTQYF. Full variable domain (rest looked up from reference TRBV7-2 and TRBJ2-3): GAGVSQSPSNKVTEKGKDVELRCDPISGHTALYWYRQSLGQGLEFLIYFQGNSAPDKSGLPSDRFSAERTGGSVSTLTIQRTQQEDSAVYLCASSPRTSRADTQYFGPGTRLTVL.

This clone was recorded once. The V gene is TRBV7-3, the J gene TRBJ2-3; D not resolved. In germline, CDR1 is SGHTA, CDR2 FQGTGA. There are 16 residues in the CDR3. V was shortened by 1 base and J by 6 bases, with 17 bases between the two germline ends. The CDR3 DNA follows: TGTGCCAGCAGCTTAAACGGAGTGGGTACCCTTGATACGCAGTATTTT. It encodes CASSLNGVGTLDTQYF.

This chain connects TRBV5-1 to TRBJ1-3; possibly TRBD1 for D (6 bases). Trimming took 4 bases from V and 4 from J, leaving 15 bases between them. This CDR3 has 15 residues. Looked up from germline, CDR1 is SGHRS and CDR2 is YFSETQ. CDR3 coding DNA: TGCGCCAGCAGCCCCGGGCAGGGGCTAGGAAACACCATATATTTT. Its protein product is CASSPGQGLGNTIYF.

The CDR3 nucleotides read TGTGCCAGCAGCCCGCGGACAGGGTACGGCGGGGAGCTGTTTTTT. It specifies CASSPRTGYGGELFF. The chain carries TRBV7-3 and TRBJ2-2, with 8 nucleotides matching TRBD1. Germline V gene lookup returns CDR1 SGHTA and CDR2 FQGTGA. V shed 5 bases, J shed 7 bases, and the junction held 9 bases outside the gene matches. The CDR3 runs 15 residues.

This clone showed up just once. The J gene is TRBJ2-1, the V gene TRBV6-5; 7 bases match TRBD1. V gave up 0 bases and J gave up 0 bases; unmatched junction bases: 2. The CDR3 is made up of 16 amino acids. Germline CDR1 MNHEY, CDR2 SVGAGI. DNA of the CDR3: TGTGCCAGCAGTTACTCAAGACAGGGCTCCTACAATGAGCAGTTCTTC. As protein: CASSYSRQGSYNEQFF.